These 26 T cell receptor beta chains came from one sample sequenced in a study of shared clonotypes between healthy human individuals. This table comes from immunoSEQ multiplex PCR, and its TCRdb copy is limited to in-frame clones, with some not included. The sample has 2 million to 2.5 million clones, approximately 94% seen once. The specimen was naive CD4+ T cells sorted from blood. Sample subset: CD45RA+ positively selected. The receptors come from a man between 18 and 29 years old in good health.

This chain uses TRBV5-1 with TRBJ2-7; 8 positions match TRBD2. Trimming took 2 bases from V and 0 from J; bases not matched to a gene: 4. Germline CDR1 is SGHRS and CDR2 is YFSETQ. This CDR3 region has 15 residues. CDR3 coding DNA: TGCGCCAGCAGCTTAGCGGGGGCCGGCTCCTACGAGCAGTACTTC. Its protein product is CASSLAGAGSYEQYF.

The V gene is TRBV30, the J gene TRBJ2-2; D gene unclear. Trimming pared 4 bases from V and 5 bases from J, leaving 11 bases between. Germline CDR1 GTSNPN, CDR2 SVGIG (reference sequence). The CDR3 spans 13 residues. The CDR3: CAWTETPTGELFF. CDR3 sequence (DNA): TGTGCCTGGACAGAAACCCCAACCGGGGAGCTGTTTTTT.

V and J are TRBV23-1 and TRBJ1-1; no firm D call. TRBV23-1 is an ORF; its function is uncertain. The V and J ends lost 1 base and 4 bases respectively, with 28 bases between them. The CDR3 length is 20 residues. This chain's CDR3 is CASSQCLIGKKARRSTEAFF. The CDR3 DNA reads as TGCGCCAGCAGTCAATGCCTTATTGGGAAAAAGGCCCGACGGAGCACTGAAGCTTTCTTT.

The V call is TRBV28, the J call TRBJ2-1; D not resolved. Germline-derived CDR1 and CDR2 are MDHEN and SYDVKM. Between the trimmed V and J ends, which lost 4 bases and 0 bases, there was a span of 16 bases. This CDR3 comprises 17 residues. The chain's CDR3 is CASSSNPGRSSYNEQFF. DNA for the CDR3: TGTGCCAGCAGTTCTAATCCAGGCAGGAGCTCCTACAATGAGCAGTTCTTC. Full variable domain (remainder filled in from reference TRBV28 and TRBJ2-1): DVKVTQSSRYLVKRTGEKVFLECVQDMDHENMFWYRQDPGLGLRLIYFSYDVKMKEKGDIPEGYSVSREKKERFSLILESASTNQTSMYLCASSSNPGRSSYNEQFFGPGTRLTVL.

This chain uses TRBV9 with TRBJ1-6; 9 bases are a match to TRBD1. This CDR3 is 15 amino acids long. CDR1 is SGDLS and CDR2 is YYNGEE in the germline V gene. The ends lost 2 bases at V and 8 bases at J; junction bases unmatched: 5. For the CDR3, the DNA is TGTGCCAGCAGCGTTTTCCGGACAGGGGATTCACCCCTCCACTTT. This gives the protein CASSVFRTGDSPLHF.

This chain connects TRBV18 to TRBJ2-6; 9 positions match TRBD1. The CDR3 loop spans 19 amino acids. Trimming at V came to 3 bases and at J to 0 bases, leaving 9 bases not matched to a gene. Germline CDR1 KGHSH, CDR2 LQKENI. DNA of the CDR3: TGTGCCAGCTCACCCACACCGGGACAGGGCAACTCTGGGGCCAACGTCCTGACTTTC. It translates to CASSPTPGQGNSGANVLTF.

This clone appeared once. This chain uses TRBV6-5 with TRBJ2-2; the D is unclear. This CDR3 has 14 residues. Trimming took off 0 bases at V and 3 bases at J, with 5 bases between the two ends. Germline V gene data show CDR1 as MNHEY and CDR2 as SVGAGI. The CDR3 protein is CASSYSGHTGELFF. The CDR3 DNA is TGTGCCAGCAGTTACTCGGGTCACACCGGGGAGCTGTTTTTT.

V and J are TRBV9 and TRBJ1-1, with TRBD1 matching 10 bases. CDR1 is SGDLS and CDR2 is YYNGEE in the germline V gene. The CDR3 extends over 15 amino acids. V trimming: 3 bases; J trimming: 4 bases; junction bases outside the gene matches: 6. CDR3 region: CASSAEGTGATEAFF. The CDR3 DNA sequence: TGTGCCAGCAGCGCGGAGGGGACAGGGGCCACTGAAGCTTTCTTT.

A word on this clone: The sample holds other DNA sequences that translate to the same CDR3. This chain uses TRBV5-1 with TRBJ2-3; D gene unclear. Germline assignment: CDR1 SGHRS and CDR2 YFSETQ. V gave up 0 bases and J gave up 0 bases, with 8 bases separating them. This CDR3 spans 15 amino acids. The CDR3 sequence: CASSLAGASTDTQYF. The CDR3 DNA reads as TGCGCCAGCAGCTTGGCCGGCGCCAGCACAGATACGCAGTATTTT.

This chain connects TRBV7-9 to TRBJ1-5; no reliable D call. V was trimmed by 4 bases and J by 4 bases, leaving 8 bases between them. The CDR3 is 13 amino acids. The germline V gene encodes CDR1 SEHNR and CDR2 FQNEAQ (reference sequence). CDR3 sequence: CASSWSENQPQHF. CDR3 in DNA: TGTGCCAGCAGCTGGTCAGAGAATCAGCCCCAGCATTTT.

The chain combines TRBV28 with TRBJ1-5; possible D gene TRBD1, 6 bases. CDR1 and CDR2 (germline): MDHEN, SYDVKM. V dropped 5 bases and J dropped 2 bases, with 13 bases sitting between them. This CDR3 is 15 amino acids long. The chain's CDR3 is CASSVGALGNQPQHF. DNA for the CDR3: TGTGCCAGCAGTGTGGGGGCTTTGGGCAATCAGCCCCAGCATTTT. Using reference TRBV28 and TRBJ1-5 for the parts outside the CDR3, the full variable domain is DVKVTQSSRYLVKRTGEKVFLECVQDMDHENMFWYRQDPGLGLRLIYFSYDVKMKEKGDIPEGYSVSREKKERFSLILESASTNQTSMYLCASSVGALGNQPQHFGDGTRLSIL.

J is TRBJ2-7 and V is TRBV28; D assignment may be TRBD1 or TRBD2 (6 bases each). Germline V gives CDR1 MDHEN, CDR2 SYDVKM. CDR3 length: 15 residues. Trimming removed 5 bases at V and 1 base at J, with 15 bases between. The CDR3 nucleotides are TGTGCCAGCAGTGGGGTTAGGGGGGTATCCTACGAGCAGTACTTC. It encodes CASSGVRGVSYEQYF. The entire variable domain, with the rest obtained from reference TRBV28 and TRBJ2-7, is as follows: DVKVTQSSRYLVKRTGEKVFLECVQDMDHENMFWYRQDPGLGLRLIYFSYDVKMKEKGDIPEGYSVSREKKERFSLILESASTNQTSMYLCASSGVRGVSYEQYFGPGTRLTVT.

As for this clone: This specimen includes other DNA sequences encoding the same CDR3. The V and J genes are TRBV18 and TRBJ2-7; no reliable D call. Germline V gives CDR1 KGHSH, CDR2 LQKENI. Between the trimmed V and J ends, which lost 3 bases and 1 base, there was a span of 7 bases. The CDR3 spans 13 residues. The CDR3 coding sequence is TGTGCCAGCTCACCTGTGGGTTCCTACGAGCAGTACTTC. Amino acids: CASSPVGSYEQYF. Based on the CDR3 plus reference TRBV18 and TRBJ2-7, the full variable domain is NAGVMQNPRHLVRRRGQEARLRCSPMKGHSHVYWYRQLPEEGLKFMVYLQKENIIDESGMPKERFSAEFPKEGPSILRIQQVVRGDSAAYFCASSPVGSYEQYFGPGTRLTVT.

The chain carries TRBV30 and TRBJ1-2, with TRBD1 identical over 10 bases. The CDR3 extends over 11 amino acids. The ends lost 5 bases at V and 8 bases at J; junction bases unmatched: 2. Germline CDR1 is GTSNPN and CDR2 is SVGIG (reference sequence). Written as DNA, the CDR3 is TGTGCCTGGGGACAGGGGGGCGGCTACACCTTC. It translates to CAWGQGGGYTF.

V and J are TRBV15 and TRBJ2-3, with a weak D call TRBD1 (6 bases). Germline V gene lookup returns CDR1 LNHNV and CDR2 YYDKDF (reference sequence). V was pared by 3 bases and J by 2 bases, with 9 bases between. This CDR3 has 14 amino acids. As DNA, the CDR3 is TGTGCCACCAGCAGTTCAGGGGCCACAGATACGCAGTATTTT. Amino acid sequence: CATSSSGATDTQYF.

The rearrangement links TRBV6-1 to TRBJ2-6; D is undetermined. The V gene's germline CDR1 is MNHNS and CDR2 SASEGT. This CDR3 is 15 amino acids long. The ends were cut back, 6 bases at V and 3 bases at J, with 12 bases in the middle. Here the CDR3 DNA reads TGTGCCAGCAGAGGGCCAACCGGTGGGGCCAACGTCCTGACTTTC. This translates into CASRGPTGGANVLTF.

DNA for the CDR3: TGTGCCAGCAGAGGGGACAGCCGTAATTCACCCCTCCACTTT. This gives the protein CASRGDSRNSPLHF. The rearrangement links TRBV6-5 to TRBJ1-6; 7 positions match TRBD1. The junction had 5 bases not matched to a gene; V was cut back by 6 bases and J by 6 bases. The CDR3 contains 14 residues. Per germline, CDR1 MNHEY and CDR2 SVGAGI.

The V gene is TRBV10-1, the J gene TRBJ2-1; either TRBD1 or TRBD2 may fit D (6 bases each). In germline, CDR1 is WNHNN, CDR2 SYGVQD (reference sequence). CDR3 length equals 14 residues. Trimming left V 6 bases short and J 3 bases short, with 12 bases between. CDR3: CASSPGANYNEQFF. DNA for the CDR3: TGCGCCAGCAGCCCGGGGGCTAACTACAATGAGCAGTTCTTC.

A remark on this clone: It is unclear where the CDR3 begins or ends on the DNA, so no DNA is shown, and the CDR3 is as TCRdb lists it. The chain couples TRBV5-1 to TRBJ2-1. The CDR3 is 16 residues long, counting both termini. In germline, CDR1 is SGHRS, CDR2 YFSETQ. CDR3 residues: CASSLAFGAEYNEQFF.

The V and J genes are TRBV5-1 and TRBJ1-2; 9 bases map to TRBD1. CDR3 length: 15 amino acids. Trimming cost V 4 bases and J 3 bases; bases outside gene matches: 7. The germline gives CDR1 SGHRS, CDR2 YFSETQ. The CDR3 loop reads CASSHRDRADYGYTF. In nucleotides, the CDR3 is TGCGCCAGCAGCCACCGGGACAGGGCCGACTATGGCTACACCTTC.

The chain is built from TRBV2 and TRBJ2-1, with 8 bases matching TRBD2. With 6 bases clipped from V and 4 bases from J, the junction kept 8 bases outside the gene matches. The V gene's germline CDR1 is SNHLY and CDR2 FYNNEI. This CDR3 has 15 residues. The CDR3 spells CASRVTGTRYNEQFF. In DNA form, the CDR3 reads TGTGCCAGCAGAGTTACCGGGACTAGATACAATGAGCAGTTCTTC.

The V gene is TRBV28, the J gene TRBJ1-5, with 7 bases fitting TRBD1. The CDR3 totals 14 residues. V shed 6 bases, J shed 6 bases, and the junction held 8 bases outside the gene matches. Germline CDR1 and CDR2: MDHEN and SYDVKM. As DNA, the CDR3 is TGTGCCAGCAGGAGTGGACAGGCCCCTCAGCCCCAGCATTTT. It codes for CASRSGQAPQPQHF.

The chain is built from TRBV9 and TRBJ1-5; 7 nucleotides agree with TRBD1. Trimming took 2 bases from V and 4 from J; bases not matched to a gene: 3. The CDR3 is 14 residues long. Germline lookup yields CDR1 SGDLS and CDR2 YYNGEE. CDR3 nucleotides: TGTGCCAGCAGCGTCGGGACAGTAAATCAGCCCCAGCATTTT. Translating it yields CASSVGTVNQPQHF.

V gene TRBV9 combines with J gene TRBJ1-6, with a possible D match to TRBD1 (5 bases). V was pared by 0 bases and J by 9 bases, with 22 bases between. CDR1 SGDLS and CDR2 YYNGEE come from the germline V gene. This CDR3 has 18 amino acids. The CDR3 DNA is TGTGCCAGCAGCGTAGCTAGAGACGGGGGTCCTCCCGGTTCACCCCTCCACTTT. As protein: CASSVARDGGPPGSPLHF.

This chain connects TRBV7-2 to TRBJ2-3; D unresolved. The germline V gene encodes CDR1 SGHTA and CDR2 FQGNSA. The CDR3 totals 17 residues. V was pared by 1 base and J by 2 bases, with 16 bases between. The CDR3 sequence is CASSLEPDNPSTDTQYF. The CDR3 DNA reads as TGTGCCAGCAGCTTAGAACCAGACAATCCCTCCACAGATACGCAGTATTTT.

V gene TRBV30 combines with J gene TRBJ2-7; possibly TRBD2 for D (7 bases). The germline V and J ends were trimmed by 2 bases and 7 bases, with 18 bases remaining between them. The CDR3 has 14 amino acids. Germline CDR1 GTSNPN, CDR2 SVGIG (reference sequence). The CDR3 coding sequence is TGTGCCTGGAGTCCATACCTAGGGGGGGCGGAGCAGTACTTC. This sequence encodes CAWSPYLGGAEQYF.